This entry lists 30 T cell receptor beta chains sequenced from one sample in a study of shared clonotypes between healthy human individuals. Method: immunoSEQ multiplex PCR; TCRdb's copy keeps in-frame clones and lacks some. The sample records about 520,000 clones, around 73% being singletons. The source material was PBMCs. These receptors came from a woman aged 40 to 50 in good health. Some clones in this sample may be carry-over from other donors' samples.

Regarding this clone: A read error may explain this, as a much larger clone is one base away. J is TRBJ2-5 and V is TRBV4-2, with D perhaps matching TRBD1 or TRBD2 (5 bases each). The V gene's germline CDR1 is LGHNA and CDR2 YNFKEQ. The CDR3 length is 18 residues. V was trimmed by 0 bases and J by 1 base, leaving 18 bases between them. CDR3 loop: CASSQDGALRSGQETQYF. The DNA for the CDR3 is TGTGCCAGCAGCCAAGATGGGGCCCTCAGGAGCGGCCAAGAGACCCAGTACTTC.

The rearrangement links TRBV2 to TRBJ1-5; D is ambiguous. Germline V lookup: CDR1 SNHLY, CDR2 FYNNEI. The ends were cut back, 7 bases at V and 0 bases at J, with 7 bases in the middle. This CDR3 has 13 residues. The CDR3 here is CASKEVSNQPQHF. In DNA, the CDR3 is TGTGCCAGCAAGGAGGTTAGCAATCAGCCCCAGCATTTT.

The sample holds a few counts of this clone. The gene calls are TRBV18 and TRBJ2-5, with D unclear. CDR1 and CDR2 (germline): KGHSH, LQKENI. This CDR3 comprises 16 residues. With 2 bases removed from V and 5 bases from J, the gap between germline ends came to 18 bases. CDR3 DNA sequence: TGTGCCAGCTCACCAAACCCAGGCACGGCGAGGGAGACCCAGTACTTC. Amino acids: CASSPNPGTARETQYF.

The chain joins TRBV7-9 to TRBJ1-4, with no clear D. The CDR3 has 15 amino acids. The germline V and J ends were trimmed by 2 bases and 5 bases, with 12 bases remaining between them. Germline CDR1 and CDR2: SEHNR and FQNEAQ (reference sequence). The CDR3, as DNA: TGTGCCAGCAGCTTAAGTCGCAGACACAATGAAAAACTGTTTTTT. Residues: CASSLSRRHNEKLFF.

The rearrangement joins TRBV5-4 to TRBJ2-3, with no clear D. Deletions cut 2 bases from V and 0 bases from J, with 19 bases between. Germline V CDR1 and CDR2: SGHNT, YYREEE (reference sequence). The CDR3 length is 18 residues. The CDR3 nucleotides read TGTGCCAGCAGCTTTAGCTGGGGAAAACTTTCTAGCACAGATACGCAGTATTTT. This encodes CASSFSWGKLSSTDTQYF.

Worth noting for this clone: A far larger clone is one nucleotide away, so this likely arose from a read error. The same CDR3 also results from other DNA sequences found in this sample. The chain is built from TRBV6-6 and TRBJ2-2, with TRBD1 identical over 7 bases. This CDR3 spans 14 amino acids. The trim removed 6 bases at V and 3 bases at J, leaving 4 bases unmatched. Germline values: CDR1 MNHNY, CDR2 SVGAGI (reference sequence). CDR3 region: CASRSGTDTGELFF. DNA of the CDR3: TGTGCCAGCAGGTCAGGGACAGACACCGGGGAGCTGTTTTTT.

V usage is TRBV6-1 and J usage is TRBJ1-1; D is undetermined. V was trimmed by 1 base and J by 4 bases, leaving 10 bases between them. Germline values: CDR1 MNHNS, CDR2 SASEGT. The CDR3 totals 14 residues. CDR3 sequence reads: CASSEVRKFTEAFF. The CDR3 DNA sequence: TGTGCCAGCAGTGAAGTAAGGAAGTTCACTGAAGCTTTCTTT.

The chain carries TRBV5-4 and TRBJ1-5, with a weak D call TRBD1 (6 bases). This CDR3 spans 14 amino acids. Germline loops: CDR1 SGHNT, CDR2 YYREEE (reference sequence). Trimming removed 4 bases from V and 3 bases from J, with 11 bases in between. The CDR3 loop reads CASSLGGDNQPQHF. The DNA of the CDR3 is TGTGCCAGCAGCCTAGGGGGGGACAATCAGCCCCAGCATTTT. The full variable domain, in which reference TRBV5-4 and TRBJ1-5 provide the parts outside the CDR3, is ETGVTQSPTHLIKTRGQQVTLRCSSQSGHNTVSWYQQALGQGPQFIFQYYREEENGRGNFPPRFSGLQFPNYSSELNVNALELDDSALYLCASSLGGDNQPQHFGDGTRLSIL.

This clone was counted once. The gene calls are TRBV9 and TRBJ2-7, with 10 bases lining up with TRBD1. Germline trimming cut 0 bases from V and 2 bases from J; bases unmatched to any gene: 11. The CDR3 contains 18 residues. Germline CDR1 SGDLS, CDR2 YYNGEE. The CDR3 DNA sequence: TGTGCCAGCAGCGTAGGGGATGGGGGGACAGGGGCTCCCTACGAGCAGTACTTC. Translation: CASSVGDGGTGAPYEQYF.

The CDR3 DNA follows: TGCAGCGCCGGGTCCGCATGGGTGGAGACCCAGTACTTC. This codes for CSAGSAWVETQYF. The chain has TRBV29-1 and TRBJ2-5, with unresolved D. Trimming removed 7 bases at V and 5 bases at J, with 17 bases between. The CDR3 runs 13 residues. The germline V gene encodes CDR1 SQVTM and CDR2 ANQGSEA.

This rearrangement joins TRBV30 to TRBJ2-3; 13 bases are shared with TRBD2. Germline V gene lookup returns CDR1 GTSNPN and CDR2 SVGIG (reference sequence). The CDR3 has 19 residues. Trimming removed 0 bases from V and 5 bases from J; junction bases left unmatched: 14. The CDR3 loop is CAWSVRGFRTSGRIDTQYF. DNA for the CDR3: TGTGCCTGGAGTGTTAGGGGATTTAGGACTAGCGGGAGAATAGATACGCAGTATTTT.

The chain uses TRBV2 and TRBJ2-7, with 8 bases that match TRBD2. This CDR3 contains 13 residues. Per germline, CDR1 SNHLY and CDR2 FYNNEI. The ends lost 10 bases at V and 0 bases at J; junction bases unmatched: 5. The DNA of the CDR3 is TGTGCCACCGGGGGGGGGTCCTCCTACGAGCAGTACTTC. It is translated as CATGGGSSYEQYF.

Points on this clone: A junction boundary mismatches the germline segment, possibly from a read error. J is TRBJ2-5 and V is TRBV7-7; maybe TRBD2 (6 bases). The CDR3 totals 14 residues. Germline values: CDR1 SSHAT, CDR2 FNYEAQ (reference sequence). CDR3 amino acids: CASSEDYYSGTQYF. In DNA, the CDR3 is TGTGCTAGCAGCGAGGACTATTATAGTGGGACCCAGTACTTC.

This chain links TRBV7-2 with TRBJ2-1, with D perhaps assigned TRBD1 or TRBD2 (5 bases each). The CDR3 contains 14 residues. Per germline, CDR1 SGHTA and CDR2 FQGNSA. With 5 bases removed from V and 6 bases from J, the gap between germline ends came to 14 bases. CDR3 sequence: CASSPRGWANEQFF. The CDR3, as DNA: TGTGCCAGCAGCCCCCGGGGCTGGGCCAATGAGCAGTTCTTC.

The V and J genes are TRBV6-5 and TRBJ1-4, with 7 bases fitting TRBD1. CDR3 size: 15 residues. Germline CDR1 and CDR2: MNHEY and SVGAGI. The V and J ends lost 0 bases and 8 bases, in that order; junction bases with no gene match: 6. The CDR3 DNA reads as TGTGCCAGCAGTTACTCGGATTCAGGGGGGGAAAAACTGTTTTTT. Translation: CASSYSDSGGEKLFF.

About this clone itself: The same CDR3 arises from other DNA sequences in this sample as well. The gene calls are TRBV30 and TRBJ1-1, with D maybe TRBD1 (6 bases). CDR1 and CDR2 (germline): GTSNPN, SVGIG (reference sequence). V was pared by 0 bases and J by 2 bases, with 7 bases between. This CDR3 spans 13 amino acids. CDR3 sequence reads: CAWSVGGNTEAFF. The CDR3, as DNA: TGTGCCTGGAGTGTAGGGGGTAACACTGAAGCTTTCTTT.

The chain is built from TRBV30 and TRBJ1-2; 7 nucleotides match TRBD1. Germline loops: CDR1 GTSNPN, CDR2 SVGIG (reference sequence). This CDR3 spans 13 amino acids. The V and J ends lost 0 bases and 8 bases, in that order; junction bases with no gene match: 6. The CDR3 nucleotides are TGTGCCTGGAGTGTACGACAGGGTGGAGGCTACACCTTC. Its protein product is CAWSVRQGGGYTF.

For the CDR3, the DNA is TGTGCCACCCGACGGGACGGCTCCTACGAGCAGTACTTC. This encodes CATRRDGSYEQYF. The genes are TRBV19 and TRBJ2-7; D could derive from TRBD1 or TRBD2 (5 bases each). This CDR3 spans 13 amino acids. Germline assignment: CDR1 LNHDA and CDR2 SQIVND (reference sequence). V lost 10 bases and J lost 0, with 13 bases in between.

The sample holds one count of this clone. This chain links TRBV4-2 with TRBJ2-2; the D is unclear. The ends were cut back, 0 bases at V and 4 bases at J, with 9 bases in the middle. CDR3 length equals 15 residues. CDR1 and CDR2 (germline): LGHNA, YNFKEQ. DNA of the CDR3: TGTGCCAGCAGCCAAGATCTGGGTCCCACCGGGGAGCTGTTTTTT. Protein product: CASSQDLGPTGELFF.

DNA of the CDR3: TGTGCCAGTAGTGATCGGACAGAGAACACAGATACGCAGTATTTT. Translated: CASSDRTENTDTQYF. V and J are TRBV19 and TRBJ2-3; weak D call: TRBD1 (6 bases). V was cut by 5 bases and J by 2 bases, with 14 bases left in between. This CDR3 is built from 15 residues. Looked up from germline, CDR1 is LNHDA and CDR2 is SQIVND (reference sequence).

This clone was picked up one time. The J gene is TRBJ2-7, the V gene TRBV20-1; D is undetermined. CDR3 size: 11 residues. Germline loops: CDR1 DFQATT, CDR2 SNEGSKA (reference sequence). V was clipped by 5 bases and J by 4 bases, with 9 bases between them. The DNA of the CDR3 is TGCAGTGCTTGGCTTTGGTACGAGCAGTACTTC. Translation gives CSAWLWYEQYF.

V is TRBV27 and J is TRBJ2-7; TRBD1 is a possible D gene (6 bases). Germline assignment: CDR1 MNHEY and CDR2 SMNVEV (reference sequence). This CDR3 comprises 14 residues. V gave up 5 bases and J gave up 11 bases, with 22 bases separating them. The DNA of the CDR3 is TGTGCCAGCAGTCCCGGTTGGGACACGCCTAGAGAGTACTTC. Protein product: CASSPGWDTPREYF.

This clone was seen a few times. J is TRBJ2-1 and V is TRBV28; 10 bases map to TRBD2. The germline CDR1 and CDR2 sequences are MDHEN and SYDVKM. The ends lost 5 bases at V and 7 bases at J; junction bases unmatched: 8. CDR3 length: 15 amino acids. Written as DNA, the CDR3 is TGTGCCAGCAGTCCACTAGCGGGACAAAGGAATGAGCAGTTCTTC. Translated, it gives CASSPLAGQRNEQFF.

This chain links TRBV28 with TRBJ1-5; D call uncertain. Trimming stripped 11 bases from V and 0 bases from J, with 14 bases between. Germline loops: CDR1 MDHEN, CDR2 SYDVKM. The CDR3 has 14 amino acids. CDR3 loop: CAGRPSFSNQPQHF. In DNA, the CDR3 is TGTGCCGGTCGTCCATCATTTAGCAATCAGCCCCAGCATTTT.

Of note for this clone: The same CDR3 also results from other DNA sequences found in this sample. The genes are TRBV11-2 and TRBJ1-2; D call uncertain. The germline V gene has CDR1 SGHAT and CDR2 FQNNGV. The CDR3 is 14 amino acids. V was pared by 1 base and J by 2 bases, with 8 bases between. The CDR3, as DNA: TGTGCCAGCAGCTTAGGATTGGCGAACTATGGCTACACCTTC. This translates into CASSLGLANYGYTF.

The CDR3: CASRGGSGEQYF. The CDR3 region has the DNA TGTGCCAGCAGAGGGGGGTCCGGGGAGCAGTACTTC. The chain carries TRBV5-4 and TRBJ2-7; the D gene could be TRBD1 or TRBD2 (6 bases each). The CDR3 has 12 residues. The germline V and J ends were trimmed by 5 bases and 7 bases, with 13 bases remaining between them. Germline CDR1 SGHNT, CDR2 YYREEE (reference sequence). The full variable domain, in which reference TRBV5-4 and TRBJ2-7 provide the parts outside the CDR3, is ETGVTQSPTHLIKTRGQQVTLRCSSQSGHNTVSWYQQALGQGPQFIFQYYREEENGRGNFPPRFSGLQFPNYSSELNVNALELDDSALYLCASRGGSGEQYFGPGTRLTVT.

V gene TRBV18 combines with J gene TRBJ2-5; the match to TRBD1 covers 10 bases. CDR1 and CDR2 from the germline V gene are KGHSH and LQKENI. Germline trimming cut 2 bases from V and 5 bases from J; bases unmatched to any gene: 5. The CDR3 consists of 15 residues. The CDR3 nucleotides are TGTGCCAGCTCACCAGGGACAGGGGTCGGGGAGACCCAGTACTTC. This encodes CASSPGTGVGETQYF.

The chain has TRBV7-9 and TRBJ1-2; TRBD1 matches 7 bases. Trimming took 4 bases from V and 4 from J; bases not matched to a gene: 12. Germline-derived CDR1 and CDR2 are SEHNR and FQNEAQ (reference sequence). There are 16 residues in the CDR3. The CDR3 is CASSSSGTAASYGYTF. CDR3 in DNA: TGTGCCAGCAGCTCATCCGGGACAGCGGCCAGCTATGGCTACACCTTC.

This sequence joins TRBV10-3 and TRBJ1-3; tentative D call: TRBD1 (5 bases). Germline V gives CDR1 ENHRY, CDR2 SYGVKD. This CDR3 spans 13 amino acids. The ends were cut back, 10 bases at V and 2 bases at J, with 12 bases in the middle. CDR3 nucleotide sequence: TGTGCCACCATCGCAGGGACTGGAAACACCATATATTTT. It codes for CATIAGTGNTIYF.

This clone has only a few counts. V and J are TRBV20-1 and TRBJ1-1, with D hard to call. Germline lookup yields CDR1 DFQATT and CDR2 SNEGSKA (reference sequence). V was clipped by 1 base and J by 11 bases, with 11 bases between them. CDR3 size: 11 residues. CDR3 DNA: TGCAGTGCTAGAGTTACAGAGGACGCTTTCTTT. It codes for CSARVTEDAFF.